Below are 10 T cell receptor beta chains sequenced from a single sample in a study of OX40 agonist ivuxolimab in advanced cancers. Sequencing was performed with immunoSEQ multiplex PCR; in TCRdb, only in-frame clones are kept and a portion is missing. Here the sample spans about 86,000 clones, 75% to 95% being singletons. The sequenced sample was CD4+ or CD8+ T cells sorted from blood, obtained in a trial of the OX40 agonist ivuxolimab. Receptor source: an adult with an advanced solid tumor such as melanoma, head and neck, liver or kidney cancer.

The rearrangement uses TRBV10-2 and TRBJ1-1; no clear D. V gave up 3 bases and J gave up 7 bases, with 9 bases separating them. Germline lookup yields CDR1 WSHSY and CDR2 SAAADI. The CDR3 extends over 12 amino acids. CDR3 nucleotides: TGCGCCAGCAGTGATTGGGCAGATGAAGCTTTCTTT. This gives the protein CASSDWADEAFF.

The CDR3 DNA reads as TGTGCCAGCAGTCGCTATTCGACCTACAATGAGCAGTTCTTC. This translates into CASSRYSTYNEQFF. The V and J genes are TRBV21-1 and TRBJ2-1; the D call TRBD2 from the table was never checked on the DNA. TRBV21-1 corresponds to a pseudogene. The CDR3 is made up of 14 amino acids.

This chain links TRBV6-5 with TRBJ2-3; tentative D call: TRBD2 (6 bases). Trimming shortened V by 6 bases and J by 3 bases, and 16 bases separated the two germline ends. From germline, CDR1 is MNHEY and CDR2 SVGAGI. The CDR3 runs 15 residues. The DNA for the CDR3 is TGTGCCAGCAGCCAAGACCCGGAGGGGACAGATACGCAGTATTTT. Translated: CASSQDPEGTDTQYF.

This clone was counted only a few times. This chain connects TRBV6-6 to TRBJ2-7; D is possibly TRBD2 (5 bases). The V end was cut by 5 bases, the J end by 0 bases, with 14 bases between. Germline CDR1 is MNHNY and CDR2 is SVGAGI (reference sequence). CDR3 size: 15 residues. The CDR3 nucleotides read TGTGCCAGCAGTGACGGAGCGGCGGGCTCCTACGAGCAGTACTTC. This gives the protein CASSDGAAGSYEQYF.

The rearrangement joins TRBV2 to TRBJ2-7, with a possible D match to TRBD2 (6 bases). Deletions cut 8 bases from V and 6 bases from J, with 17 bases between. This CDR3 spans 13 amino acids. Germline V gene lookup returns CDR1 SNHLY and CDR2 FYNNEI. CDR3 nucleotide sequence: TGTGCCAGCCTGTCGGAGGGTTTAAGCGAGCAGTACTTC. Protein: CASLSEGLSEQYF. Filled out from reference TRBV2 and TRBJ2-7, the complete variable domain reads EPEVTQTPSHQVTQMGQEVILRCVPISNHLYFYWYRQILGQKVEFLVSFYNNEISEKSEIFDDQFSVERPDGSNFTLKIRSTKLEDSAMYFCASLSEGLSEQYFGPGTRLTVT.

The rearrangement joins TRBV6-5 to TRBJ2-5; D not resolved. Germline CDR1 reads MNHEY; CDR2 reads SVGAGI. Trimming removed 5 bases at V and 3 bases at J, with 13 bases between. The CDR3 is 14 residues long. Written as DNA, the CDR3 is TGTGCCAGCAGTAGGGTTATTGGGGAAGAGACCCAGTACTTC. Its translation: CASSRVIGEETQYF.

The chain combines TRBV5-8 with TRBJ2-5, with D tentatively TRBD2 (6 bases). Trimming took off 0 bases at V and 5 bases at J, with 14 bases between the two ends. CDR1 SGHTS and CDR2 YDEGEE come from the germline V gene. The CDR3 sequence is 15 residues long. CDR3 nucleotide sequence: TGTGCCAGCAGCTTGGCGGGAGAGGGAAGCGAGACCCAGTACTTC. Protein: CASSLAGEGSETQYF.

Note on this clone: The germline gene is not matched at one end of the junction; a read error may be the cause. The chain couples TRBV7-7 to TRBJ2-2; D may match TRBD1 or TRBD2 (5 bases each). The CDR3 spans 14 residues. CDR1 and CDR2 from the germline V gene are SSHAT and FNYEAQ (reference sequence). CDR3 protein: CASSFGAGTGELFF. CDR3 DNA sequence: TGTGCTAGCAGCTTCGGGGCGGGCACCGGGGAGCTGTTTTTT.

The chain has TRBV4-1 and TRBJ2-1; D unclear. The CDR3 sequence is 15 residues long. The germline V and J ends were trimmed by 2 bases and 0 bases, with 8 bases remaining between them. The germline gives CDR1 MGHRA, CDR2 YSYEKL. The chain's CDR3 is CASSQWASSYNEQFF. The CDR3 DNA is TGCGCCAGCAGCCAATGGGCGAGCTCCTACAATGAGCAGTTCTTC.

The chain joins TRBV7-8 to TRBJ2-1; 11 bases line up with TRBD2. Trimming took 4 bases from V and 4 from J; bases not matched to a gene: 3. The V gene's germline CDR1 is SGHVS and CDR2 FQNEAQ. This CDR3 region has 15 residues. The CDR3 protein is CASSSGLAEYNEQFF. CDR3 DNA sequence: TGTGCCAGCAGCTCGGGACTAGCGGAATACAATGAGCAGTTCTTC.